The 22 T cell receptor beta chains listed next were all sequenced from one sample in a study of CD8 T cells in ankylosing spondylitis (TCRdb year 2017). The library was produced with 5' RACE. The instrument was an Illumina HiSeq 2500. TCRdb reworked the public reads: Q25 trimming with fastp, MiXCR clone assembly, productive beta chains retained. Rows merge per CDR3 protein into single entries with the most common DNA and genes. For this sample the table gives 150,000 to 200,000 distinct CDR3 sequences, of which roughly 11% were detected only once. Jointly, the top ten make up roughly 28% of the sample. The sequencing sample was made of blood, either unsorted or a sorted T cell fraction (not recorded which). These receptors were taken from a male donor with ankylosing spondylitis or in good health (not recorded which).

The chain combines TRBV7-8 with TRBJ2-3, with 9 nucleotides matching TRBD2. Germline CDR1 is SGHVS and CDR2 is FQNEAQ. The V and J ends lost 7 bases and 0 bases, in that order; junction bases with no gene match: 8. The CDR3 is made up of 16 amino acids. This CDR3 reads CASKQRGVSSTDTQYF. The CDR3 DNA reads TGTGCCAGCAAGCAGCGGGGGGTTTCAAGCACAGATACGCAGTATTTT.

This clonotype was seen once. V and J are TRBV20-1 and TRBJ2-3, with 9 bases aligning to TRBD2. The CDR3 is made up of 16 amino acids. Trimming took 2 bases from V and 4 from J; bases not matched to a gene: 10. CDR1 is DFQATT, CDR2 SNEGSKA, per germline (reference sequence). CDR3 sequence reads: CSARPPRGGVSDTQYF. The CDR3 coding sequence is TGCAGTGCTAGACCCCCGCGGGGGGGTGTGTCAGATACGCAGTATTTT.

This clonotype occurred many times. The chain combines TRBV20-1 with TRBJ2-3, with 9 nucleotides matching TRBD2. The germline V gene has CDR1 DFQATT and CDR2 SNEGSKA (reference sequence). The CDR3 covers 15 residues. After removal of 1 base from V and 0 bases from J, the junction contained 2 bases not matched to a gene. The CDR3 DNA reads TGCAGTGCTAGAGTAGCGGGGGTGAGCACAGATACGCAGTATTTT. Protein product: CSARVAGVSTDTQYF.

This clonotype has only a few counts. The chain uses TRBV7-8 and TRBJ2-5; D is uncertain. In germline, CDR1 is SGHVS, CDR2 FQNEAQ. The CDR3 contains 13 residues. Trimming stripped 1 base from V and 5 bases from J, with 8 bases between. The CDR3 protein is CASSLVGAETQYF. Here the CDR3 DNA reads TGTGCCAGCAGCTTAGTAGGAGCTGAGACCCAGTACTTC.

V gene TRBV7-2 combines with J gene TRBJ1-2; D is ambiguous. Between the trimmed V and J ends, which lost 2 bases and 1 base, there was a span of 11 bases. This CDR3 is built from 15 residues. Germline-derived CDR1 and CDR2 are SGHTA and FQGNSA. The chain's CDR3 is CASSLRPQNNYGYTF. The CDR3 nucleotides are TGTGCCAGCAGCTTACGCCCCCAGAATAACTATGGCTACACCTTC. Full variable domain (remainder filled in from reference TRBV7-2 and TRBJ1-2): GAGVSQSPSNKVTEKGKDVELRCDPISGHTALYWYRQSLGQGLEFLIYFQGNSAPDKSGLPSDRFSAERTGGSVSTLTIQRTQQEDSAVYLCASSLRPQNNYGYTFGSGTRLTVV.

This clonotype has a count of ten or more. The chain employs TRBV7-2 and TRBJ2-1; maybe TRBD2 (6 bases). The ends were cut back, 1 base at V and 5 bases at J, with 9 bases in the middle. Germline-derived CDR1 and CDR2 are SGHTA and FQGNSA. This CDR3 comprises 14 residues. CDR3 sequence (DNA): TGTGCCAGCAGCTTAGGGCTAGCGAACAATGAGCAGTTCTTC. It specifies CASSLGLANNEQFF. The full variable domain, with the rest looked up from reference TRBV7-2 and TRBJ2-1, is GAGVSQSPSNKVTEKGKDVELRCDPISGHTALYWYRQSLGQGLEFLIYFQGNSAPDKSGLPSDRFSAERTGGSVSTLTIQRTQQEDSAVYLCASSLGLANNEQFFGPGTRLTVL.

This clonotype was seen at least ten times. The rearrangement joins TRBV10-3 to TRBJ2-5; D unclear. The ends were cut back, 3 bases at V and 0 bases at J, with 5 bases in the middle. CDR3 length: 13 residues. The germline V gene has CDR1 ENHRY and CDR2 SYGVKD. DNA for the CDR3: TGTGCCATCAGTGACTACTACCAAGAGACCCAGTACTTC. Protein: CAISDYYQETQYF.

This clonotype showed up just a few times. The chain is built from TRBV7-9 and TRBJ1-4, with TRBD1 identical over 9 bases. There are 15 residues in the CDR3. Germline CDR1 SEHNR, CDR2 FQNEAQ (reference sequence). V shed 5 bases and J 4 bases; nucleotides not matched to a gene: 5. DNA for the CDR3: TGTGCCAGCAGCCCCTCGACAGGGGGTAATGAAAAACTGTTTTTT. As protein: CASSPSTGGNEKLFF.

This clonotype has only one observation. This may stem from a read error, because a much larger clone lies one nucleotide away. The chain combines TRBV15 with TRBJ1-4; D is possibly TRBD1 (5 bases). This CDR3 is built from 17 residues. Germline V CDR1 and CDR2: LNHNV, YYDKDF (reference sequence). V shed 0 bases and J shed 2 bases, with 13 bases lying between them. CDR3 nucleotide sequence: TGTGCCACCAGCAGAGAGGTCCTAGGACATACTAATGAAAAACTGTTTTTT. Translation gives CATSREVLGHTNEKLFF.

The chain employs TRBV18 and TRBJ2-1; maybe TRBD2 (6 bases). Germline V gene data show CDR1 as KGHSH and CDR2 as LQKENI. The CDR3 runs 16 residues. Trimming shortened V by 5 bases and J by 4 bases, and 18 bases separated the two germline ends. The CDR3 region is CASSESRGVLYNEQFF. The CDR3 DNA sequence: TGTGCCAGCTCAGAGAGTCGCGGGGTTTTATACAATGAGCAGTTCTTC.

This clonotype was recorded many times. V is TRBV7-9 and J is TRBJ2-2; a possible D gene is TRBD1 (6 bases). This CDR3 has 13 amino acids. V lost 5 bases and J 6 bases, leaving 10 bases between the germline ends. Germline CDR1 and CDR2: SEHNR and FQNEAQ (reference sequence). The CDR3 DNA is TGTGCCAGCAGCCCTACAGGGCCCGGGGAGCTGTTTTTT. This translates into CASSPTGPGELFF.

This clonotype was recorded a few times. CDR3 DNA: TGTGCCAGCAGCCCCCAGGTTGACTTCTCCCGCCAGCAGTATTTT. Its translation is CASSPQVDFSRQQYF. The chain uses TRBV7-2 and TRBJ2-3; D remains unclear. The CDR3 extends over 15 amino acids. V shed 5 bases and J shed 11 bases, with 23 bases lying between them. The germline V gene has CDR1 SGHTA and CDR2 FQGNSA.

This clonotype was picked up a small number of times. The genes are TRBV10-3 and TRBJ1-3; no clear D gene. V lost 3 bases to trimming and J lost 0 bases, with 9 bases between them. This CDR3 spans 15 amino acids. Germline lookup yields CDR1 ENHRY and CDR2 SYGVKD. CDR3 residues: CAISEDGTSGNTIYF. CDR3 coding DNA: TGTGCCATCAGTGAAGACGGCACCTCTGGAAACACCATATATTTT.

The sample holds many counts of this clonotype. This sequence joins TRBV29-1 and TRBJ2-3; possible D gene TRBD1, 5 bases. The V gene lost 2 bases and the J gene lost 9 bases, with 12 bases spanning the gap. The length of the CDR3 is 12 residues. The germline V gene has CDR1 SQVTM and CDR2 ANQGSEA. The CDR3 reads CSVEREGVTQYF. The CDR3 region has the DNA TGCAGCGTTGAACGCGAAGGGGTGACGCAGTATTTT.

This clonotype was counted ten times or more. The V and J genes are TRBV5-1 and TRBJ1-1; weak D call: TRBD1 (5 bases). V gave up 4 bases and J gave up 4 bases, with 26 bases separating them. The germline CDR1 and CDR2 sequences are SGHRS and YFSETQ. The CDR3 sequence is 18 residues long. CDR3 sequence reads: CASSALGGDQQWLTEAFF. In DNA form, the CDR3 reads TGCGCCAGCAGCGCCCTTGGGGGGGACCAGCAGTGGCTCACTGAAGCTTTCTTT.

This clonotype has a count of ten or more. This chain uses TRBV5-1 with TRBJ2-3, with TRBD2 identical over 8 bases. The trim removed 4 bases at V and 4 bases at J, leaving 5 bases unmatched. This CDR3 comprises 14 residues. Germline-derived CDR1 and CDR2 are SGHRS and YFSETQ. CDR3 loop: CASSPRTSPDTQYF. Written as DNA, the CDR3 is TGCGCCAGCAGCCCCCGGACTAGCCCAGATACGCAGTATTTT.

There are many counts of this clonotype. CDR3 amino acids: CATSADSQTYEQYF. CDR3 sequence (DNA): TGTGCCACCAGTGCGGACTCCCAAACCTACGAGCAGTACTTC. The J gene is TRBJ2-7, the V gene TRBV24-1, with D possibly TRBD2 on 5 matching bases. The germline V gene encodes CDR1 KGHDR and CDR2 SFDVKD. The CDR3 spans 14 residues. V lost 5 bases to trimming and J lost 2 bases, with 12 bases between them.

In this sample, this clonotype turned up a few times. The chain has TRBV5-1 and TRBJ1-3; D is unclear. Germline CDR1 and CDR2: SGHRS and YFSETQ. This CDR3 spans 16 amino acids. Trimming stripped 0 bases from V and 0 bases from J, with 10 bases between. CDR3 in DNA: TGCGCCAGCAGCTTGGGACGAGAAAGCTCTGGAAACACCATATATTTT. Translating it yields CASSLGRESSGNTIYF.

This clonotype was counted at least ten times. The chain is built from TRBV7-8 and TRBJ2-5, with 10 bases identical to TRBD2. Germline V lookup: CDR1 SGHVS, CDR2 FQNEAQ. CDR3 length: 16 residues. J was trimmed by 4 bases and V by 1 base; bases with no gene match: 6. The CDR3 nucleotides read TGTGCCAGCAGCTTAGATGTTAGCGGGAGGTCAGAGACCCAGTACTTC. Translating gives CASSLDVSGRSETQYF.

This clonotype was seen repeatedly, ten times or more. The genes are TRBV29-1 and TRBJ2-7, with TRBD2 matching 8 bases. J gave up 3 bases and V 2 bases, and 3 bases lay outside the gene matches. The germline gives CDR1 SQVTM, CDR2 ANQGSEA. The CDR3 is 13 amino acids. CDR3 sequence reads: CSVESGGDYEQYF. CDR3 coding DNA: TGCAGCGTTGAAAGCGGGGGCGACTACGAGCAGTACTTC.

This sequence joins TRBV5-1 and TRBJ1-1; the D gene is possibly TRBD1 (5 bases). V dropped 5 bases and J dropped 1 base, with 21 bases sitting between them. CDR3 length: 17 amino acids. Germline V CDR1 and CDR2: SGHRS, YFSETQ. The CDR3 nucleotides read TGCGCCAGCAGTCGGAAAGGAGAGGGGAGGCGGAACACTGAAGCTTTCTTT. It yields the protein CASSRKGEGRRNTEAFF.

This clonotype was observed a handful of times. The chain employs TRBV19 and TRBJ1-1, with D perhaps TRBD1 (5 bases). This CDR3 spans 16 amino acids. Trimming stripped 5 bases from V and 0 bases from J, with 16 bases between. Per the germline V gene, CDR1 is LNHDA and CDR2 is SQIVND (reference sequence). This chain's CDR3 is CASSVRQIPMNTEAFF. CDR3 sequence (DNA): TGTGCCAGTAGTGTAAGACAGATTCCCATGAACACTGAAGCTTTCTTT. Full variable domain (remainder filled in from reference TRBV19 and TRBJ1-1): DGGITQSPKYLFRKEGQNVTLSCEQNLNHDAMYWYRQDPGQGLRLIYYSQIVNDFQKGDIAEGYSVSREKKESFPLTVTSAQKNPTAFYLCASSVRQIPMNTEAFFGQGTRLTVV.